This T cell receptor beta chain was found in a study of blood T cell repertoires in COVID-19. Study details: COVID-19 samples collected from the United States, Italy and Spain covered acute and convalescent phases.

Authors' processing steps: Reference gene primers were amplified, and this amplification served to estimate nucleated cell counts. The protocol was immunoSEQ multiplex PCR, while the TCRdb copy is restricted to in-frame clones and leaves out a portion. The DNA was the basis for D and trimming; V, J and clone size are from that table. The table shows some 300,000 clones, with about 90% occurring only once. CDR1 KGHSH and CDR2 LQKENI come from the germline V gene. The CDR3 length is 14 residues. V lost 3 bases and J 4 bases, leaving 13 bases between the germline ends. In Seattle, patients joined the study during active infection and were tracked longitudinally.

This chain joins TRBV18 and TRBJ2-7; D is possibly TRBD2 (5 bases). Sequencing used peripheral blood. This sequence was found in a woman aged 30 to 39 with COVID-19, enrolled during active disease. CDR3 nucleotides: TGTGCCAGCTCACCGGCCGGGGTAGGATACGAGCAGTACTTC. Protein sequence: CASSPAGVGYEQYF. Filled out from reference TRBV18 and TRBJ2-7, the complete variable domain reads NAGVMQNPRHLVRRRGQEARLRCSPMKGHSHVYWYRQLPEEGLKFMVYLQKENIIDESGMPKERFSAEFPKEGPSILRIQQVVRGDSAAYFCASSPAGVGYEQYFGPGTRLTVT.